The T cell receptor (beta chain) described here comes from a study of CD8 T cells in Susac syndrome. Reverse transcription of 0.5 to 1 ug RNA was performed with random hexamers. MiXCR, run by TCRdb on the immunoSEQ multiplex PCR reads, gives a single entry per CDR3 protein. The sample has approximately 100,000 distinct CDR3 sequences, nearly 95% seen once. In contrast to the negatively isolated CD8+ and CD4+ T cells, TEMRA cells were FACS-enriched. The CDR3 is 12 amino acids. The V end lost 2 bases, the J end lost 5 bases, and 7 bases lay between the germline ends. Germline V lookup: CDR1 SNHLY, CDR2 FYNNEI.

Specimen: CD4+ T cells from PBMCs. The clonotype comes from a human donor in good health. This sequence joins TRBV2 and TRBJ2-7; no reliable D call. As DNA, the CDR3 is TGTGCCAGCAGTGAATATATCAACGAGCAGTACTTC. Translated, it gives CASSEYINEQYF.